This is a list of T cell receptor beta chains from one sample in a study of cytomegalovirus exposure and HLA in healthy donors. Libraries were prepared by immunoSEQ multiplex PCR; TCRdb keeps only in-frame clonotypes and omits some of them. Of approximately 140,000 clones in the sample, around 87% are singletons; the top ten hold around 10%. Specimen: PBMCs. These receptors all come from a man younger than 35 in good health and CMV-seropositive. CDR3s include the opening cysteine and the closing phenylalanine or tryptophan. Each record gives: D gene, V gene, J gene, clone size, CDR3 protein, CDR3 DNA. D genes are given only for firm matches. Part of the rows lack a size; the others show once, few, many or a class for expanded clones.

>TRBD2|TRBV6-1|TRBJ2-1|.
CASSEQLAGGSEQFF
TGTGCCAGCAGTGAACAACTAGCGGGGGGGAGTGAGCAGTTCTTC
>.|TRBV7-6|TRBJ2-1|.
CASSLAGDINEQFF
TGTGCCAGCAGCTTAGCCGGGGATATCAATGAGCAGTTCTTC
>TRBD1|TRBV6-6|TRBJ2-7|once
CASSYTRTGVRYEQYF
TGTGCCAGCAGTTACACCCGGACAGGGGTGAGGTACGAGCAGTACTTC
>.|TRBV27|TRBJ2-7|.
CASSPEGRTYEQYF
TGTGCCAGCAGTCCAGAGGGTAGGACCTACGAGCAGTACTTC
>TRBD1|TRBV2|TRBJ1-5|.
CASRDRDFGSNQPQHF
TGTGCCAGCCGGGACAGGGATTTTGGAAGCAATCAGCCCCAGCATTTT
>.|TRBV11-3|TRBJ2-5|.
CASSLAAGDQETQYF
TGTGCCAGCAGCTTAGCTGCCGGGGATCAAGAGACCCAGTACTTC
>TRBD1|TRBV6-1|TRBJ1-1|.
CAIRGTGGRDTEAFF
TGTGCCATCAGGGGGACAGGGGGCAGGGACACTGAAGCTTTCTTT
>TRBD1|TRBV25-1|TRBJ1-1|.
CASSNPGQGTEAFF
TGTGCCAGCAGCAACCCGGGACAGGGCACTGAAGCTTTCTTT
>.|TRBV10-3|TRBJ2-7|.
CAIKEPAVTYEQYF
TGTGCCATCAAGGAGCCAGCGGTAACCTACGAGCAGTACTTC
>TRBD1|TRBV5-6|TRBJ2-4|.
CASSLRGLKNIQYF
TGTGCCAGCAGCTTAAGGGGGCTCAAAAACATTCAGTACTTC
>TRBD2|TRBV11-3|TRBJ2-1|.
CASSLELAGYNEQFF
TGTGCCAGCAGCTTAGAACTAGCGGGTTACAATGAGCAGTTCTTC
>TRBD1|TRBV10-2|TRBJ1-1|.
CASSDPSDRGNPEAFF
TGCGCCAGCAGTGACCCATCTGACAGGGGTAACCCTGAAGCTTTCTTT
>TRBD2|TRBV7-2|TRBJ2-2|.
CASSLIGLAGTGELFF
TGTGCCAGCAGCCTAATTGGACTAGCGGGAACCGGGGAGCTGTTTTTT
>TRBD1|TRBV10-3|TRBJ2-5|.
CAISEPGTGGETQYF
TGTGCCATCAGTGAACCCGGGACAGGGGGAGAGACCCAGTACTTC
>TRBD2|TRBV7-9|TRBJ2-5|.
CASSFTSGQETQYF
TGTGCCAGCAGCTTTACTAGCGGACAAGAGACCCAGTACTTC
>TRBD1|TRBV9|TRBJ1-4|.
CASSVGRTGSEKLFF
TGTGCCAGCAGCGTAGGAAGGACAGGGAGTGAAAAACTGTTTTTT
>TRBD1|TRBV19|TRBJ1-5|.
CASSSLQGNNQPQHF
TGTGCCAGTAGTTCACTACAGGGGAACAATCAGCCCCAGCATTTT
>.|TRBV5-3|TRBJ2-5|.
CAGSRGAETQYF
TGTGCCGGCTCTAGAGGAGCGGAGACCCAGTACTTC
>.|TRBV2|TRBJ1-2|.
CASSVGADAGGYTF
TGTGCCAGCAGTGTGGGGGCCGACGCCGGTGGCTACACCTTC
>TRBD1|TRBV9|TRBJ2-2|once
CASSVRDRETGELFF
TGTGCCAGCAGCGTCCGGGACAGGGAAACCGGGGAGCTGTTTTTT
>TRBD2|TRBV9|TRBJ2-1|.
CASSVGTSGRHEQFF
TGTGCCAGCAGCGTCGGGACTAGCGGGAGGCATGAGCAGTTCTTC
>TRBD1|TRBV2|TRBJ2-5|.
CASSDDRGRETQYF
TGTGCCAGCAGTGACGACAGGGGAAGGGAGACCCAGTACTTC
>TRBD2|TRBV6-4|TRBJ2-1|.
CASSDSSGGAPNEQFF
TGTGCCAGCAGTGACTCAAGCGGGGGGGCTCCCAATGAGCAGTTCTTC
>TRBD1|TRBV7-2|TRBJ2-7|.
CASSETGNSYEQYF
TGTGCCAGCAGCGAGACAGGGAATTCCTACGAGCAGTACTTC
>TRBD1|TRBV30|TRBJ2-4|once
CAWLSLLTGGADIQYF
TGTGCCTGGCTATCCTTATTAACAGGGGGAGCTGACATTCAGTACTTC
>.|TRBV29-1|TRBJ1-3|.
CSVDLSGSGNTIYF
TGCAGCGTTGATCTCTCAGGGTCTGGAAACACCATATATTTT
>.|TRBV18|TRBJ1-5|once
CASSLSGGGDQPQHF
TGTGCCAGCTCACTTTCGGGGGGAGGGGATCAGCCCCAGCATTTT
>TRBD1|TRBV19|TRBJ1-5|once
CASSMGGQSNQPQHF
TGTGCCAGTAGTATGGGGGGACAGAGCAATCAGCCCCAGCATTTT
>.|TRBV5-6|TRBJ1-2|.
CASSSNRVSTF
TGTGCCAGCAGCTCCAACAGGGTGTCCACCTTC
>TRBD1|TRBV30|TRBJ1-2|few
CAWSKGAYYGYTF
TGTGCCTGGAGTAAGGGGGCCTACTATGGCTACACCTTC
>TRBD2|TRBV4-1|TRBJ2-1|once
CASSPRTSGSWYNEQFF
TGCGCCAGCAGCCCCCGGACTAGCGGGAGTTGGTACAATGAGCAGTTCTTC
>.|TRBV30|TRBJ2-7|few
CAWRPQGSPPEQYF
TGTGCCTGGAGACCTCAGGGGTCCCCCCCCGAGCAGTACTTC
>.|TRBV7-9|TRBJ2-7|.
CASSLWAGSQYF
TGTGCCAGCAGCTTATGGGCAGGCTCTCAGTACTTC
>.|TRBV27|TRBJ2-5|.
CASSLGSPAVETQYF
TGTGCCAGCAGTTTAGGGTCTCCGGCGGTGGAGACCCAGTACTTC
>TRBD1|TRBV5-4|TRBJ1-3|.
CASSSRDSGNTIYF
TGTGCCAGCAGCTCCCGGGACAGCGGAAACACCATATATTTT
>.|TRBV4-2|TRBJ2-5|.
CASSQEATTGGTQYF
TGTGCCAGCAGCCAAGAGGCGACTACCGGAGGGACCCAGTACTTC
>.|TRBV7-8|TRBJ1-3|once
CASSSSHGNTIYF
TGTGCCAGCAGCTCCTCGCACGGGAACACCATATATTTT
>.|TRBV19|TRBJ1-1|.
CASRSARIMNTEAFF
TGTGCCAGTAGATCGGCCAGGATCATGAACACTGAAGCTTTCTTT
>TRBD1|TRBV5-1|TRBJ2-5|once
CASSLDRGVGETQYF
TGCGCCAGCAGCTTAGACAGGGGTGTTGGAGAGACCCAGTACTTC
>TRBD2|TRBV4-2|TRBJ2-1|.
CASSQDGLAGTPNEQFF
TGTGCCAGCAGCCAAGACGGACTAGCGGGCACCCCCAATGAGCAGTTCTTC
>.|TRBV11-3|TRBJ2-5|few
CASSPPSSRTKETQYF
TGTGCCAGCAGCCCTCCATCTAGTCGCACCAAAGAGACCCAGTACTTC
>TRBD2|TRBV9|TRBJ2-3|.
CASSLWSGGEGTQYF
TGTGCCAGCAGCCTCTGGAGCGGGGGGGAGGGAACGCAGTATTTT
>.|TRBV2|TRBJ2-7|.
CASSGRAGRGYEQYF
TGTGCCAGCAGTGGTCGAGCGGGGAGGGGGTACGAGCAGTACTTC
>.|TRBV19|TRBJ1-5|.
CATRAVENSNQPQHF
TGTGCCACCCGCGCGGTGGAGAATAGCAATCAGCCCCAGCATTTT
>TRBD1|TRBV27|TRBJ1-2|.
CASSERGRYGYTF
TGTGCCAGTTCAGAGAGGGGGCGATATGGCTACACCTTC